Included here is one T cell receptor beta chain sequence, with context. The entry originates in a study of blood T cell repertoires in COVID-19. Background on the study: Whether acute or convalescent, the COVID-19 samples came from the United States, Italy and Spain. The analysed material was cDNA or gDNA that came from T cells, B-cell-depleted T cells, or PBMCs.

The CDR3 is 16 amino acids. The germline V and J ends were trimmed by 6 bases and 2 bases, with 17 bases remaining between them. From germline, CDR1 is MNHNY and CDR2 SVGAGI (reference sequence). Authors' methods: Quantification of nucleated cells was approximated via reference gene primer amplification. TCRdb's table, derived via immunoSEQ multiplex PCR, lists solely in-frame clones and lacks some. That table furnishes V, J and clone size, whereas the DNA furnished D and trimming. The data show about 59,000 clones, with 80% to 85% seen just once and roughly 28% held by the top ten. The clonotype originates from a woman aged 80 or older with active or convalescent COVID-19. The chain joins TRBV6-6 to TRBJ1-5, with D tentatively TRBD1 (6 bases). Material: peripheral blood. This CDR3 reads CASRPTGPQGNQPQHF. DNA for the CDR3: TGTGCCAGCAGACCCACAGGGCCGCAAGGCAATCAGCCCCAGCATTTT.